The sequence of this T cell receptor beta chain was determined in a study of human T cells and chemical hapten exposure. Overall study findings and caveats: Given that the donors had alopecia, their immune response may differ from that seen in healthy people. No alteration of TCRs above 1 in 1000 frequency was seen with DPC sensitization. Compared with pre-sensitization or healthy control sets, expanded TCRs clustered more.

TCRdb reanalysed the RACE reads using MiXCR and keeps one entry per CDR3 protein. This table has some 200,000 distinct CDR3 sequences, 20% to 25% appearing once. Time point indicated: patch test 1, 2 weeks after DPC sensitization. Treatment: therapeutic diphenylcyclopropenone sensitization with weekly scalp DPC. Each patch-test visit's blood sample preceded patch application. This CDR3 region has 15 residues. The germline V and J ends were trimmed by 6 bases and 8 bases, with 20 bases remaining between them. Germline CDR1 reads DFQATT; CDR2 reads SNEGSKA (reference sequence). This clonotype was picked up many times. Its antigen remains unidentified.

This receptor was taken from a woman aged 50 to 60 with alopecia areata. Some clones in this sample may be carry-over from other donors' samples. The chain combines TRBV20-1 with TRBJ1-6, with D hard to call. The sequenced sample was whole blood, obtained in connection with sensitization to the hapten diphenylcyclopropenone (DPC). CDR3 bases: TGCAGTGCGCCCCGGTTCGGGTTGAGTCATTCACCCCTCCACTTT. Translation gives CSAPRFGLSHSPLHF.